The 31 T cell receptor beta chains presented below share a single source sample, sequenced in a study of blood T cell repertoires in COVID-19. Sequencing used immunoSEQ multiplex PCR; TCRdb keeps in-frame clones, though not all of them. Here the sample spans around 250,000 clones, around 89% being singletons. Material for sequencing was peripheral blood. The receptors come from a woman aged 55 to 70 with COVID-19, enrolled during active disease.

The chain has TRBV7-8 and TRBJ1-2; unclear D gene. Germline lookup yields CDR1 SGHVS and CDR2 FQNEAQ. Trimming shortened V by 0 bases and J by 8 bases, and 13 bases separated the two germline ends. There are 14 residues in the CDR3. The CDR3 bases are TGTGCCAGCAGCTTAGCAAGAAGGGAGGACGGCTACACCTTC. This translates into CASSLARREDGYTF. Full variable domain (rest looked up from reference TRBV7-8 and TRBJ1-2): GAGVSQSPRYKVAKRGQDVALRCDPISGHVSLFWYQQALGQGPEFLTYFQNEAQLDKSGLPSDRFFAERPEGSVSTLKIQRTQQEDSAVYLCASSLARREDGYTFGSGTRLTVV.

The rearrangement uses TRBV12-3 or TRBV12-4 and TRBJ1-1; no definite D call. Trimming took 2 bases from V and 7 from J, leaving 5 bases between them. This CDR3 has 11 residues. The CDR3 DNA follows: TGTGCCAGCAGTTTATCCGGTGAAGCTTTCTTT. This sequence encodes CASSLSGEAFF.

The chain uses TRBV5-6 and TRBJ1-5; TRBD1 matches 10 bases. The CDR3 is 16 amino acids. CDR1 and CDR2 from the germline V gene are SGHDT and YYEEEE. Trimming at V came to 0 bases and at J to 0 bases, leaving 0 bases not matched to a gene. The CDR3 is CASSLGDRGSNQPQHF. CDR3 DNA sequence: TGTGCCAGCAGCTTGGGGGACAGGGGTAGCAATCAGCCCCAGCATTTT.

The rearrangement uses TRBV14 and TRBJ1-2; 9 nucleotides match TRBD1. The J segment lost 6 bases and the V segment lost 4 bases, leaving 12 bases of the junction unmatched. Germline V gene lookup returns CDR1 SGHDN and CDR2 FVKESK. The CDR3 consists of 16 residues. This CDR3 reads CASSPISGTGRDGYTF. The CDR3 DNA follows: TGTGCCAGCAGCCCCATATCGGGGACAGGGCGTGATGGCTACACCTTC.

The chain joins TRBV18 to TRBJ1-6; 7 positions match TRBD1. Germline CDR1 KGHSH, CDR2 LQKENI. Trimming cost V 3 bases and J 13 bases; bases outside gene matches: 9. The CDR3 has 14 residues. DNA for the CDR3: TGTGCCAGCTCACCGGGGACAGCGACTTCGCCCCTCCACTTT. It encodes CASSPGTATSPLHF.

J is TRBJ2-5 and V is TRBV6-5, with 9 bases matching TRBD2. The CDR3 extends over 15 amino acids. V gave up 0 bases and J gave up 4 bases; unmatched junction bases: 3. The germline V gene has CDR1 MNHEY and CDR2 SVGAGI. In nucleotides, the CDR3 is TGTGCCAGCAGTTACTCGAGTAGCGGGGGAGAGACCCAGTACTTC. Encoded protein: CASSYSSSGGETQYF.

This sequence joins TRBV3-1 (or the pseudogene TRBV3-2) and TRBJ2-7; a possible D gene is TRBD1 (6 bases). The CDR3 has 15 residues. Germline lookup yields CDR1 LGHDT and CDR2 YNNKEL (reference sequence). V lost 3 bases and J 9 bases, leaving 21 bases between the germline ends. CDR3 region: CASSHLTGPLLGQYF. Written as DNA, the CDR3 is TGTGCCAGCAGCCACCTGACAGGTCCTTTGCTCGGGCAGTACTTC.

The CDR3 sequence is CASSYLLHRNTIYF. CDR3 DNA sequence: TGTGCCAGCAGTTACTTGCTCCACCGGAACACCATATATTTT. This chain joins TRBV6-2 or TRBV6-3 and TRBJ1-3; no definite D call. Trimming left V 1 base short and J 7 bases short, with 11 bases between. Per the germline V gene, CDR1 is MNHEY and CDR2 is SVGEGT. The CDR3 is 14 amino acids.

V and J are TRBV11-2 and TRBJ1-3; 7 bases are shared with TRBD1. The length of the CDR3 is 14 residues. The V segment lost 9 bases and the J segment 1 base; nucleotides outside the gene matches: 6. Germline loops: CDR1 SGHAT, CDR2 FQNNGV. The CDR3 bases are TGTGCCAGTACACAGGGGTATTCTGGAAACACCATATATTTT. This sequence encodes CASTQGYSGNTIYF.

This chain joins TRBV7-9 and TRBJ2-5, with 11 bases fitting TRBD1. V shed 0 bases and J 4 bases; nucleotides not matched to a gene: 7. The CDR3 runs 17 residues. Germline CDR1 and CDR2: SEHNR and FQNEAQ (reference sequence). The CDR3 loop is CASSLAAGTGGLETQYF. CDR3 nucleotide sequence: TGTGCCAGCAGCTTAGCAGCCGGGACAGGGGGTCTAGAGACCCAGTACTTC.

J is TRBJ1-4 and V is TRBV6-4, with D unclear. This CDR3 is 15 amino acids long. The ends were cut back, 5 bases at V and 9 bases at J, with 19 bases in the middle. Looked up from germline, CDR1 is MRHNA and CDR2 is SNTAGT. The CDR3, as DNA: TGTGCCAGCAGTCCCTCCAGGAGGGCAAGTAAAAAACTGTTTTTT. Translation: CASSPSRRASKKLFF.

This chain joins TRBV18 and TRBJ1-4; TRBD1 matches 8 bases. This CDR3 is built from 16 residues. The V gene's germline CDR1 is KGHSH and CDR2 LQKENI. V lost 5 bases and J lost 6; bases outside the gene matches: 11. The CDR3 nucleotides read TGTGCCAGCTCAGTCGGGCAGGGGGCGCAGGATGAAAAACTGTTTTTT. It yields the protein CASSVGQGAQDEKLFF.

The chain couples TRBV9 to TRBJ1-2, with D hard to call. V was pared by 0 bases and J by 4 bases, with 4 bases between. CDR3 size: 12 residues. Germline-derived CDR1 and CDR2 are SGDLS and YYNGEE. CDR3: CASSVESYGYTF. CDR3 nucleotide sequence: TGTGCCAGCAGCGTAGAGAGCTATGGCTACACCTTC.

This clone is a singleton in its sample. The chain links TRBV19 to TRBJ1-5; D gene uncertain. CDR1 and CDR2 from the germline V gene are LNHDA and SQIVND (reference sequence). This CDR3 has 15 residues. The V gene lost 3 bases and the J gene lost 2 bases, with 11 bases spanning the gap. Here the CDR3 DNA reads TGTGCCAGTAGTATGGGAGGGTACGGCAATCAGCCCCAGCATTTT. It encodes CASSMGGYGNQPQHF. Full variable domain (outside the CDR3, taken from reference TRBV19 and TRBJ1-5): DGGITQSPKYLFRKEGQNVTLSCEQNLNHDAMYWYRQDPGQGLRLIYYSQIVNDFQKGDIAEGYSVSREKKESFPLTVTSAQKNPTAFYLCASSMGGYGNQPQHFGDGTRLSIL.

The chain couples TRBV7-2 to TRBJ1-3, with D hard to call. Germline V CDR1 and CDR2: SGHTA, FQGNSA. The CDR3 spans 17 residues. V was trimmed by 1 base and J by 1 base, leaving 14 bases between them. The CDR3 nucleotides are TGTGCCAGCAGCTTAGGACGGACGGAGGCTTCTGGAAACACCATATATTTT. It encodes CASSLGRTEASGNTIYF.

This clone has a handful of counts. The V gene is TRBV7-9, the J gene TRBJ1-4, with 10 positions matching TRBD1. This CDR3 has 16 residues. V shed 5 bases, J shed 6 bases, and the junction held 9 bases outside the gene matches. Germline V CDR1 and CDR2: SEHNR, FQNEAQ (reference sequence). CDR3 in DNA: TGTGCCAGCAGCACCCGGATCGGGACAGGGGATGAAAAACTGTTTTTT. Protein sequence: CASSTRIGTGDEKLFF.

The genes are TRBV6-7 and TRBJ1-5; 11 bases match TRBD1. TRBV6-7 is placed among ORFs of uncertain function. The J segment lost 6 bases and the V segment lost 3 bases, leaving 13 bases of the junction unmatched. CDR3 length equals 18 residues. The CDR3 DNA is TGTGCCAGCAGTTATGCCGGGACAGGGGGGGGGAATCGTCAGCCCCAGCATTTT. Encoded protein: CASSYAGTGGGNRQPQHF.

The rearrangement uses TRBV5-6 and TRBJ1-2; TRBD1 is a possible D gene (6 bases). V lost 1 base and J 1 base, leaving 11 bases between the germline ends. The CDR3 is made up of 15 amino acids. Germline V gene data show CDR1 as SGHDT and CDR2 as YYEEEE. CDR3 sequence (DNA): TGTGCCAGCAGCTTGACAGGGAGGGTTAACTATGGCTACACCTTC. It encodes CASSLTGRVNYGYTF.

The chain couples TRBV7-2 to TRBJ1-1; 7 bases are shared with TRBD1. Germline V gene sequence: CDR1 SGHTA, CDR2 FQGNSA. V lost 1 base and J lost 1; bases outside the gene matches: 3. This CDR3 comprises 15 residues. The CDR3 spells CASSLVAGGNTEAFF. CDR3 in DNA: TGTGCCAGCAGCTTAGTAGCAGGGGGGAACACTGAAGCTTTCTTT. Drawing the rest from reference TRBV7-2 and TRBJ1-1, the complete variable domain is GAGVSQSPSNKVTEKGKDVELRCDPISGHTALYWYRQSLGQGLEFLIYFQGNSAPDKSGLPSDRFSAERTGGSVSTLTIQRTQQEDSAVYLCASSLVAGGNTEAFFGQGTRLTVV.

The rearrangement links TRBV27 to TRBJ1-5; no clear D gene. This CDR3 has 13 amino acids. CDR1 MNHEY and CDR2 SMNVEV come from the germline V gene (reference sequence). Trimming removed 1 base at V and 5 bases at J, with 6 bases between. Here the CDR3 reads CASSLLRDQPQHF. CDR3 coding DNA: TGTGCCAGCAGTTTATTGCGGGATCAGCCCCAGCATTTT.

J is TRBJ1-5 and V is TRBV4-3; 8 bases are a match to TRBD1. The CDR3 has 15 amino acids. Looked up from germline, CDR1 is LGHNA and CDR2 is YSLEER. V dropped 0 bases and J dropped 5; count of bases not matched to a gene: 3. The CDR3, as DNA: TGCGCCAGCAGCCAAGAGGACAGGGAGGATCAGCCCCAGCATTTT. Protein product: CASSQEDREDQPQHF.

CDR3 region: CASSTRGPVGDNEQFF. The CDR3, as DNA: TGCGCCAGCAGCACCAGGGGGCCCGTGGGCGACAATGAGCAGTTCTTC. The V and J genes are TRBV5-1 and TRBJ2-1; TRBD1 agrees at 8 bases. This CDR3 contains 16 residues. In germline, CDR1 is SGHRS, CDR2 YFSETQ. The V gene end was trimmed by 4 bases and the J gene end by 5 bases; junction bases not matched to a gene: 11.

The chain joins TRBV11-2 to TRBJ1-1; D remains unclear. The CDR3 extends over 14 amino acids. Germline CDR1 reads SGHAT; CDR2 reads FQNNGV. Trimming removed 3 bases at V and 4 bases at J, with 12 bases between. CDR3 DNA sequence: TGTGCCAGCAGCTTCCGAAGTGCAGGCACTGAAGCTTTCTTT. Its protein is CASSFRSAGTEAFF.

The J gene is TRBJ1-2, the V gene TRBV2, with 8 bases fitting TRBD1. The V and J ends lost 3 bases and 7 bases, in that order; junction bases with no gene match: 4. CDR3 length: 13 residues. Germline V CDR1 and CDR2: SNHLY, FYNNEI. CDR3 sequence: CASSEWQGAGYTF. CDR3 nucleotide sequence: TGTGCCAGCAGTGAGTGGCAGGGGGCTGGCTACACCTTC.

J is TRBJ2-1 and V is TRBV4-3; 8 nucleotides line up with TRBD1. The CDR3 covers 17 residues. Germline V lookup: CDR1 LGHNA, CDR2 YSLEER. The V gene end was trimmed by 2 bases and the J gene end by 7 bases; junction bases not matched to a gene: 13. The CDR3 is CASSQLPLPRTGNEQFF. The CDR3 DNA sequence: TGCGCCAGCAGCCAACTTCCGCTACCAAGGACAGGGAATGAGCAGTTCTTC.

V and J are TRBV2 and TRBJ2-2; D unclear. Between the trimmed V and J ends, which lost 5 bases and 0 bases, there was a span of 10 bases. This CDR3 region has 15 residues. CDR1 and CDR2 (germline): SNHLY, FYNNEI. The CDR3 bases are TGTGCCAGCAGTTGGGCTGATTCGAACACCGGGGAGCTGTTTTTT. Translating gives CASSWADSNTGELFF.

V usage is TRBV6-6 and J usage is TRBJ1-1; 8 bases line up with TRBD1. Germline values: CDR1 MNHNY, CDR2 SVGAGI (reference sequence). This CDR3 has 14 amino acids. The trim removed 5 bases at V and 1 base at J, leaving 3 bases unmatched. CDR3 DNA sequence: TGTGCCAGCAGTGCAGGGGGCCCGAACACTGAAGCTTTCTTT. Its translation: CASSAGGPNTEAFF.

The V and J genes are TRBV7-2 and TRBJ1-6, with 7 bases that match TRBD1. This CDR3 is built from 17 residues. V shed 2 bases and J 0 bases; nucleotides not matched to a gene: 4. Germline CDR1 is SGHTA and CDR2 is FQGNSA. The CDR3 DNA sequence: TGTGCCAGCAGCTTAACACAGGGGAGCTCCTATAATTCACCCCTCCACTTT. This gives the protein CASSLTQGSSYNSPLHF.

This chain joins TRBV11-2 and TRBJ2-5; 7 bases agree with TRBD1. The germline V gene has CDR1 SGHAT and CDR2 FQNNGV. V lost 5 bases, J lost 4 bases, and 13 bases stayed unmatched. The CDR3 is made up of 16 amino acids. The DNA for the CDR3 is TGTGCCAGCAGCCCGAGGACAGGACGGGATACAGAGACCCAGTACTTC. Translation: CASSPRTGRDTETQYF. The whole variable domain, remainder taken from reference TRBV11-2 and TRBJ2-5, is EAGVAQSPRYKIIEKRQSVAFWCNPISGHATLYWYQQILGQGPKLLIQFQNNGVVDDSQLPKDRFSAERLKGVDSTLKIQPAKLEDSAVYLCASSPRTGRDTETQYFGPGTRLLVL.

The chain links TRBV2 to TRBJ2-1, with 14 nucleotides matching TRBD2. CDR3 length: 15 amino acids. V shed 8 bases, J shed 6 bases, and the junction held 6 bases outside the gene matches. Germline-derived CDR1 and CDR2 are SNHLY and FYNNEI. The CDR3 coding sequence is TGTGCCAGCCCAACTGGGACTAGCGGGAGCAATGAGCAGTTCTTC. It translates to CASPTGTSGSNEQFF.

V is TRBV5-1 and J is TRBJ2-1, with 11 bases lining up with TRBD2. This CDR3 has 17 residues. Germline V gives CDR1 SGHRS, CDR2 YFSETQ. Losses at the gene ends were 4 bases for V and 0 bases for J; bases not matched to a gene: 6. The CDR3 protein is CASSPGGLAVSYNEQFF. The DNA for the CDR3 is TGCGCCAGCAGCCCCGGGGGACTAGCGGTCTCCTACAATGAGCAGTTCTTC.